This T cell receptor beta chain was identified in a study of Graves' ophthalmopathy and Graves' hyperthyroidism. Study findings and constraints: Researchers report that a 13-signature model separated ophthalmopathy from stable hyperthyroidism, posting around 86% sensitivity and roughly 83% specificity. Ophthalmopathy progression was predicted with around 71% sensitivity and about 72% specificity. Blood also held most thyroid clonotypes expanded above 0.001 frequency.

The PBMCs originated from around 10 ml of fresh peripheral blood. Amplifying from RNA transcripts, the study obtained TCR beta CDR3 regions. After a first-round RT-PCR with HTBI primers, a second-round multiplex PCR was run. One entry per CDR3 protein, called by TCRdb with MiXCR from the multiplex PCR reads. Seen here are about 210,000 distinct CDR3 sequences, under 30% observed once, and the top ten hold about 9.1%. This clonotype was counted at least ten times. Its antigen is currently unknown. Sequenced input: peripheral blood. The sequence came from a man aged 50 to 59 with Graves' ophthalmopathy.

CDR3 residues: CSVAGLAGKPQETQYF. The CDR3 DNA sequence: TGCAGCGTTGCTGGGCTAGCGGGGAAGCCACAAGAGACCCAGTACTTC. The rearrangement uses TRBV29-1 and TRBJ2-5; TRBD2 matches 9 bases. V shed 4 bases, J shed 2 bases, and the junction held 11 bases outside the gene matches. Germline V CDR1 and CDR2: SQVTM, ANQGSEA. The CDR3 sequence is 16 residues long.